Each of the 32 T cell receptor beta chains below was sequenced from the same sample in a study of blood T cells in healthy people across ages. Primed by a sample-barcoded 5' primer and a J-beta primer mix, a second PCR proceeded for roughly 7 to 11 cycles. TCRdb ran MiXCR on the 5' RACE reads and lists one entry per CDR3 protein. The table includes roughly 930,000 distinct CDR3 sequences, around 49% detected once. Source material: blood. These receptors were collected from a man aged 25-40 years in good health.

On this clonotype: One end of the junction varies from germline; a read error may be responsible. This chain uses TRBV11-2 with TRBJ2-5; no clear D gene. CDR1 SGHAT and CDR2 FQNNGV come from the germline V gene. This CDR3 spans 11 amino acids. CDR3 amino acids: CASGLMETQYF. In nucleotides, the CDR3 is TGTGCCAGCGGCTTAATGGAGACCCAGTACTTC.

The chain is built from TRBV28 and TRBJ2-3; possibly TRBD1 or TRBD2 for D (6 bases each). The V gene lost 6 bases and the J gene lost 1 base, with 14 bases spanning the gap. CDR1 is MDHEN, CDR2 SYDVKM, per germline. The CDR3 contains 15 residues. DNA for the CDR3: TGTGCCAGCAGCCCACGGGGGCTAGGCACAGATACGCAGTATTTT. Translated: CASSPRGLGTDTQYF.

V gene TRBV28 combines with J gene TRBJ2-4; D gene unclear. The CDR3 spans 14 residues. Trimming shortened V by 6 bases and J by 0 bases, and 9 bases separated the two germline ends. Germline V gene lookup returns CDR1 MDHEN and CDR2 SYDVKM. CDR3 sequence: CASSPDVAKNIQYF. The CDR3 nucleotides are TGTGCCAGCAGCCCTGACGTAGCCAAAAACATTCAGTACTTC.

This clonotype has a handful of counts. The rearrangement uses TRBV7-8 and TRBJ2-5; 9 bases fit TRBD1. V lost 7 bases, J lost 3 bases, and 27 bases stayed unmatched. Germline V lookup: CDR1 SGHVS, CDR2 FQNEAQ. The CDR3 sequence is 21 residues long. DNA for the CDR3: TGTGCCAGCAACTCCCTGGGACAGGGCCGACGAGTGGGCCAAAACAAAGAGACCCAGTACTTC. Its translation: CASNSLGQGRRVGQNKETQYF. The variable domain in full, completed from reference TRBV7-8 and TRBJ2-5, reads GAGVSQSPRYKVAKRGQDVALRCDPISGHVSLFWYQQALGQGPEFLTYFQNEAQLDKSGLPSDRFFAERPEGSVSTLKIQRTQQEDSAVYLCASNSLGQGRRVGQNKETQYFGPGTRLLVL.

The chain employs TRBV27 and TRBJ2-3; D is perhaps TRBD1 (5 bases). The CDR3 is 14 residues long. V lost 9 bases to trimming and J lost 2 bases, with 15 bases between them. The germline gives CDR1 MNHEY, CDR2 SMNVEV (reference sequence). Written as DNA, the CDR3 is TGTGCCAGTTTTGGGGCTCCAACCACAGATACGCAGTATTTT. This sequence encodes CASFGAPTTDTQYF.

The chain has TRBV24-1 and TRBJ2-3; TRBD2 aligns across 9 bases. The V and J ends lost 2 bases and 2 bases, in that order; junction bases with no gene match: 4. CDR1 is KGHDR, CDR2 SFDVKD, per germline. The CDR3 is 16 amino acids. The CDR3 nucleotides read TGTGCCACCAGTGATTCATTAGCGGGGGACACAGATACGCAGTATTTT. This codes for CATSDSLAGDTDTQYF.

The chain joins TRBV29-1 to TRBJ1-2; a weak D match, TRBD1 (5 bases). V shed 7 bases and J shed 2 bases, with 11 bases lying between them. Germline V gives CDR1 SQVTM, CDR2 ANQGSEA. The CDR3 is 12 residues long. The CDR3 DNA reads TGCAGCGCCTGGACACACAACTATGGCTACACCTTC. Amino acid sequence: CSAWTHNYGYTF.

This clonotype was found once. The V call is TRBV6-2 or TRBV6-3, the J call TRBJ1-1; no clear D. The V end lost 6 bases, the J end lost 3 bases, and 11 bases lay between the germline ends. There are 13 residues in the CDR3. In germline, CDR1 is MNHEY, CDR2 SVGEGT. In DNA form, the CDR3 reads TGTGCCAGCAGCGCCGGGTCGTACACTGAAGCTTTCTTT. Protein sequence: CASSAGSYTEAFF.

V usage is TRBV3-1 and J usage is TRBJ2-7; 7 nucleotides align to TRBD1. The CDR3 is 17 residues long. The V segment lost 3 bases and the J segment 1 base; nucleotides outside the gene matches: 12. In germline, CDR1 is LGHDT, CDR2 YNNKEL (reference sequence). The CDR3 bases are TGTGCCAGCAGCCAGATCCTAGGGGGCGCCTTGTCCTACGAGCAGTACTTC. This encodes CASSQILGGALSYEQYF.

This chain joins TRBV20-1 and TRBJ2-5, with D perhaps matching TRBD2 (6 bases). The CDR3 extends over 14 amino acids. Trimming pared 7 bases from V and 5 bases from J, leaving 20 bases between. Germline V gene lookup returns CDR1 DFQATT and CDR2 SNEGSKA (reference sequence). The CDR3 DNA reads TGCAGTGGTAGGGACTCCCTGGCTGGGGAGACCCAGTACTTC. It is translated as CSGRDSLAGETQYF.

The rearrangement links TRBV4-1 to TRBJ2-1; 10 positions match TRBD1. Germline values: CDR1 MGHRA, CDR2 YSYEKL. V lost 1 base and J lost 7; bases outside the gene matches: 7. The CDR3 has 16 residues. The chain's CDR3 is CASSQGTGGRRNEQFF. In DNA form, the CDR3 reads TGCGCCAGCAGCCAAGGGACAGGGGGTCGGAGGAATGAGCAGTTCTTC.

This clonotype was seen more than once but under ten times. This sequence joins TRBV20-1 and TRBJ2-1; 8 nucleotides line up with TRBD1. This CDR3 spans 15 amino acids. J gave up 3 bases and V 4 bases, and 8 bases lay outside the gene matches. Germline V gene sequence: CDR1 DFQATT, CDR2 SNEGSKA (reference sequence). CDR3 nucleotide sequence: TGCAGTGCTATAACCGGGACAGGACTCTACAATGAGCAGTTCTTC. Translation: CSAITGTGLYNEQFF.

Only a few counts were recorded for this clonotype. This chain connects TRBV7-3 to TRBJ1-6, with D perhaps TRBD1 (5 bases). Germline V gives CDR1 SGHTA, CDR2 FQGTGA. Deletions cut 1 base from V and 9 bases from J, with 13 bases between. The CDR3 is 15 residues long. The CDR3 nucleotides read TGTGCCAGCAGCTTAAGGGGCGTTCCGGCTTCACCCCTCCACTTT. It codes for CASSLRGVPASPLHF. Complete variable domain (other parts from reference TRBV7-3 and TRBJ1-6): GAGVSQTPSNKVTEKGKYVELRCDPISGHTALYWYRQSLGQGPEFLIYFQGTGAADDSGLPNDRFFAVRPEGSVSTLKIQRTERGDSAVYLCASSLRGVPASPLHFGNGTRLTVT.

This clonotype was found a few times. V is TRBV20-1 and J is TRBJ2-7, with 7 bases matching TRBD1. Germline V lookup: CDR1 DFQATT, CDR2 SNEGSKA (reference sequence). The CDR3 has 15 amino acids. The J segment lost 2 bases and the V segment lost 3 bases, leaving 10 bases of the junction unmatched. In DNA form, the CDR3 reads TGCAGTGCTAGTCTCGTAGGACAGGAACCCTACGAGCAGTACTTC. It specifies CSASLVGQEPYEQYF.

CDR3 amino acids: CASSMTDGLREAFF. The CDR3 nucleotides read TGTGCCAGCAGCATGACCGACGGCCTGAGGGAAGCTTTCTTT. This chain uses TRBV5-4 with TRBJ1-1; D is unclear. The germline gives CDR1 SGHNT, CDR2 YYREEE (reference sequence). The CDR3 is 14 amino acids. Trimming removed 4 bases at V and 8 bases at J, with 18 bases between.

The CDR3 DNA sequence: TGTGCCAGCAGTTCCAATTCCCGTGAGCAGTTCTTC. Residues: CASSSNSREQFF. The rearrangement joins TRBV27 to TRBJ2-1; no definite D call. CDR3 length: 12 amino acids. V lost 4 bases to trimming and J lost 9 bases, with 10 bases between them. Germline CDR1 and CDR2: MNHEY and SMNVEV (reference sequence).

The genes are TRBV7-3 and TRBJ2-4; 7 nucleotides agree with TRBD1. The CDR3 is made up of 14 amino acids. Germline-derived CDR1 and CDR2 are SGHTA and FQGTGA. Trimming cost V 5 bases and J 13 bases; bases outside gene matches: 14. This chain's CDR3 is CASSRDRAQEAQYF. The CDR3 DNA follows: TGTGCCAGCAGCCGGGACAGAGCTCAAGAGGCCCAGTACTTC.

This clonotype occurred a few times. The CDR3 nucleotides are TGCAGTGCTAGGCCTAGCCAGCTATGGGGAGAGACCCAGTACTTC. Its translation: CSARPSQLWGETQYF. This chain uses TRBV20-1 with TRBJ2-5; weak D call: TRBD2 (5 bases). This CDR3 is built from 15 residues. V was shortened by 3 bases and J by 4 bases, with 18 bases between the two germline ends. Germline assignment: CDR1 DFQATT and CDR2 SNEGSKA (reference sequence).

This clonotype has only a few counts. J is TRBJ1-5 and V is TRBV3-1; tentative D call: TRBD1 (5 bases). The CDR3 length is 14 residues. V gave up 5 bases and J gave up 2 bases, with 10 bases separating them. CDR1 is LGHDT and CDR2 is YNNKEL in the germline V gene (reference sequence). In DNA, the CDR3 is TGTGCCAGCAGCGGGGCGCAGGGCAATCAGCCCCAGCATTTT. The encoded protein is CASSGAQGNQPQHF.

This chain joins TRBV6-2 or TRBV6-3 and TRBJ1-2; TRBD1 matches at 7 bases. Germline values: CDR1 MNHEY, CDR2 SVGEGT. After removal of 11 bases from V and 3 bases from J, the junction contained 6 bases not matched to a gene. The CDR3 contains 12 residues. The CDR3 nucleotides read TGTGCCTCCCGACAGGGCGACTATGGCTACACCTTC. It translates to CASRQGDYGYTF.

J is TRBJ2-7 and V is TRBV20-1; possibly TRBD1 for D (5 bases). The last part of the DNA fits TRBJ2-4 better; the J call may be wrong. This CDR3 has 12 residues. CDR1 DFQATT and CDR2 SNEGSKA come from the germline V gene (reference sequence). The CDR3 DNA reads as TGCAGTGCTAGACCCGACAGAAACATTCAGTACTTC. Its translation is CSARPDRNIQYF.

CDR3: CASSLRTSGGAYEQYF. In DNA form, the CDR3 reads TGTGCCAGCAGCCTCCGGACTAGCGGGGGGGCCTACGAGCAGTACTTC. This chain links TRBV7-9 with TRBJ2-4, with 15 bases aligning to TRBD2. The DNA end is more similar to TRBJ2-7, so the J call may be wrong. CDR1 SEHNR and CDR2 FQNEAQ come from the germline V gene (reference sequence). The CDR3 is made up of 16 amino acids.

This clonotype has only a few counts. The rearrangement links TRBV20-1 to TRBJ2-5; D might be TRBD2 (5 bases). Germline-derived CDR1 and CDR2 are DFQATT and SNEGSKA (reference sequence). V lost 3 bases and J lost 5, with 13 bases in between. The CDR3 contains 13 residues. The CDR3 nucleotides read TGCAGTGCTAGTCCCCTAGCTCGGGAGACCCAGTACTTC. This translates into CSASPLARETQYF.

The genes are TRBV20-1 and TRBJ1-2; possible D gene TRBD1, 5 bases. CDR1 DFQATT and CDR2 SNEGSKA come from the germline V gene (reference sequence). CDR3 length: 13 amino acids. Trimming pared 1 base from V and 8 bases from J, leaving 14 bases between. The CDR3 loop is CSARAGGLQGYTF. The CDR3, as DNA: TGCAGTGCTAGAGCGGGGGGACTACAAGGCTACACCTTC.

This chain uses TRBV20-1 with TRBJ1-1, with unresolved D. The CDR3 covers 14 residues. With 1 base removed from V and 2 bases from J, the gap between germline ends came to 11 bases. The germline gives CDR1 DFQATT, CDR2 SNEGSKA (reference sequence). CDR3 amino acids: CSARGLQFNTEAFF. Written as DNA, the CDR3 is TGCAGTGCTAGAGGCCTACAGTTCAACACTGAAGCTTTCTTT.

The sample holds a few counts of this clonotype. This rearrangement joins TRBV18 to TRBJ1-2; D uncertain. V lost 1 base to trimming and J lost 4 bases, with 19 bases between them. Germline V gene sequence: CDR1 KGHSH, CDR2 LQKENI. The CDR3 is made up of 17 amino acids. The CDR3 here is CASSPRVAVGRGYGYTF. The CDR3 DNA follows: TGTGCCAGCTCACCACGCGTGGCTGTCGGTCGGGGCTATGGCTACACCTTC.

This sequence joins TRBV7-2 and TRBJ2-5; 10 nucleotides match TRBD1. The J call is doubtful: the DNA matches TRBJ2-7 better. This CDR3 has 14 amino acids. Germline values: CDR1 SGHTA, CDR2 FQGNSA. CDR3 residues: CASRQTGGFHEQYF. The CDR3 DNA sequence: TGTGCCAGCAGACAGACAGGGGGCTTCCACGAGCAGTACTTC.

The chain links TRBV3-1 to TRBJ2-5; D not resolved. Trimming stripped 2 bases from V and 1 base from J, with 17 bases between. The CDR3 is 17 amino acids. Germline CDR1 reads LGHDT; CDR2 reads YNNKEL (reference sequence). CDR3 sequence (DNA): TGTGCCAGCAGCCAACCCTTTTCGGCCTTATCCCAAGAGACCCAGTACTTC. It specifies CASSQPFSALSQETQYF.

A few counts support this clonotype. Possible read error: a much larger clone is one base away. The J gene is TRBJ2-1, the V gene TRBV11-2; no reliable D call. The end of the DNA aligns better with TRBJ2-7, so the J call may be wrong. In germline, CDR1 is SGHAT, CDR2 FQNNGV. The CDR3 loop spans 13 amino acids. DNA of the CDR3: TGTGCCAGCAGCCGGATTTCCTACAATGAGCAGTACTTC. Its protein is CASSRISYNEQYF.

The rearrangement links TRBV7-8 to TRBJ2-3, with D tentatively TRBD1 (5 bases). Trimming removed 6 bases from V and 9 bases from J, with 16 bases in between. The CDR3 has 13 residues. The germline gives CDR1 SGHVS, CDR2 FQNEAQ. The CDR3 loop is CASSRQGYVTQYF. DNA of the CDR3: TGTGCCAGCAGTCGCCAGGGTTACGTCACGCAGTATTTT.

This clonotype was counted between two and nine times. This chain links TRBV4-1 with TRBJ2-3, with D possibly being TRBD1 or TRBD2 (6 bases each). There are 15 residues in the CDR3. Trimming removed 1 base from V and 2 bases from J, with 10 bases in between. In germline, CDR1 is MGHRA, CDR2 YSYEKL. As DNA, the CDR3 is TGCGCCAGCAGCCAAGCCCGGGGGCCCACAGATACGCAGTATTTT. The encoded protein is CASSQARGPTDTQYF.

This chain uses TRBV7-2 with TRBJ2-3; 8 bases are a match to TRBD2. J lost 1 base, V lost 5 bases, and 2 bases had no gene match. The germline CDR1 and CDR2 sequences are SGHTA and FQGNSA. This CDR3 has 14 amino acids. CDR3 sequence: CASSATSGTDTQYF. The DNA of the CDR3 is TGTGCCAGCAGCGCGACTAGCGGCACAGATACGCAGTATTTT.